A selection of T cell receptor beta chains follows, all from one sample in a study of blood T cell repertoires in COVID-19. Clones were sequenced by immunoSEQ multiplex PCR, and TCRdb holds only the in-frame ones, with some missing. The sample consists of about 160,000 clones, 70% to 90% of them appearing once. Specimen: peripheral blood. The receptor set was obtained from a woman aged 60-75 years with COVID-19, enrolled during active disease. The CDR3 runs from the conserved cysteine through the conserved F or W. D genes are given only for firm matches. Clone size is given for some rows only: seen once, a few or many times, or a class if the clone is expanded.

d_call clone_size j_call v_call cdr3_nt cdr3_aa
NA NA TRBJ1-4 TRBV14 TGTGCCAGCAGCCAAGTTAGGAGCGTCGAAAAACTGTTTTTT CASSQVRSVEKLFF
TRBD2 NA TRBJ2-1 TRBV7-9 TGTGCCAGCAGCTTAGGGCGACTAGCGGACCTGAGCTCCTACAATGAGCAGTTCTTC CASSLGRLADLSSYNEQFF
TRBD2 NA TRBJ2-5 TRBV2 TGTGCCAGCAGAGCCTCTAGCGGGGAAGAGACCCAGTACTTC CASRASSGEETQYF
NA NA TRBJ1-1 TRBV6-5 TGTGCCAGCAGTTACTCTGCGGGCACTGAAGCTTTCTTT CASSYSAGTEAFF
TRBD1 once TRBJ1-2 TRBV6-5 TGTGCCAGCCGCCAAAACAGGGGCGCCAGGGGCTACACCTTC CASRQNRGARGYTF
NA NA TRBJ1-2 TRBV18 TGTGCCAGCTCGCCTCTCGGGGATACTAACTATGGCTACACCTTC CASSPLGDTNYGYTF
NA NA TRBJ1-4 TRBV2 TGTGCCACAGCCACAGGTGATAATGAAAAACTGTTTTTT CATATGDNEKLFF
NA NA TRBJ2-3 TRBV24-1 TGTGCCACCAGTGATCAGAAGACAGGGACTAGCACAGATACGCAGTATTTT CATSDQKTGTSTDTQYF
TRBD2 NA TRBJ2-7 TRBV6-5 TGTGCCAGCAGCCTGACGGGGGGCTCCTACGAGCAGTACTTC CASSLTGGSYEQYF
NA NA TRBJ1-1 TRBV11-2 TGTGCCAGCAGCTCGGACGGGGGTTTTACGAACACTGAAGCTTTCTTT CASSSDGGFTNTEAFF
TRBD1 once TRBJ2-2 TRBV5-1 TGCGCCAGCAGCTCGGGCCCAAACGTAAACCGGGACAGGGCGGGCACCGGGGAGCTGTTTTTT CASSSGPNVNRDRAGTGELFF
TRBD1 NA TRBJ2-4 TRBV11-2 TGTGCCAGCAGCTCATTGGACAGGGGGCGAAGGGGGGACATTCAGTACTTC CASSSLDRGRRGDIQYF
TRBD1 NA TRBJ1-1 TRBV28 TGTGCCAGCAACGTACAGGGGGGCACTGAAGCTTTCTTT CASNVQGGTEAFF
NA NA TRBJ1-5 TRBV30 TGTGCCTGGAGCCAGGGGTTAGGTAGCAATCAGCCCCAGCATTTT CAWSQGLGSNQPQHF
NA few TRBJ1-2 TRBV19 TGTGCCAGTAGTATATCAGGGGACGGCTACACCTTC CASSISGDGYTF
NA once TRBJ2-7 TRBV5-6 TGTGCCAGCAGCTTGGTGGGGGGAGAGCAGTACTTC CASSLVGGEQYF
TRBD1 NA TRBJ1-1 TRBV18 TGTGCCAGCTCACCAGACAGGGGCCGCACTGAAGCTTTCTTT CASSPDRGRTEAFF
TRBD1 NA TRBJ1-3 TRBV5-1 TGCGCCAGCAGTCCCCGGACAGGGGGCTCTGGAAACACCATATATTTT CASSPRTGGSGNTIYF
TRBD2 NA TRBJ2-1 TRBV19 TGTGCCAGTAGTCCCCTTGGACTAGCACACAATGAGCAGTTCTTC CASSPLGLAHNEQFF
NA NA TRBJ1-1 TRBV7-8 TGTGCCAGCAGCTCCTGGGGGGTGAACACTGAAGCTTTCTTT CASSSWGVNTEAFF
NA NA TRBJ1-2 TRBV29-1 TGCAGCGTTGAAGTGGGTAGTGGGGGCGGTGGCTACACCTTC CSVEVGSGGGGYTF
NA NA TRBJ1-6 TRBV5-1 TGCGCCAGCAGCTTGGCCCAGGAAGGATCACCCCTCCACTTT CASSLAQEGSPLHF
TRBD2 once TRBJ2-1 TRBV18 TGTGCCAGCTCACCGCCTGGACTAGCGGGAGGGCCAAAGGTTGAGCAGTTCTTC CASSPPGLAGGPKVEQFF
NA NA TRBJ1-5 TRBV19 TGTGCCAGTAGTCCGCTCCCAGGTAGCAATCAGCCCCAGCATTTT CASSPLPGSNQPQHF
NA NA TRBJ2-1 TRBV27 TGTGCCAGCAGTTTCTCGACTCCGAGGGAACAGTTCTTC CASSFSTPREQFF
TRBD1 NA TRBJ1-2 TRBV5-5 TGTGCCAGCGGCCGGGACAGGGGCTGGTACACCTTC CASGRDRGWYTF
TRBD1 NA TRBJ2-5 TRBV14 TGTGCCAGCAGCCCCTCATTAGGGGGCGAAGAGACCCAGTACTTC CASSPSLGGEETQYF
NA NA TRBJ1-3 TRBV3-1/TRBV3-2 TGTGCCAGCAGCCAAGTGACATTCTCTGGAAACACCATATATTTT CASSQVTFSGNTIYF
TRBD2 NA TRBJ2-3 TRBV2 TGTGCCAGCAGTGAGGAAGCGGGGGGAACAGATACGCAGTATTTT CASSEEAGGTDTQYF
NA NA TRBJ1-1 TRBV4-1 TGCGCCAGCAGCCAAGCTCCGAACACTGAAGCTTTCTTT CASSQAPNTEAFF
NA NA TRBJ2-1 TRBV5-1 TGCGCCAGCAGCGCCGAACAGGGAAACCTTTACAATGAGCAGTTCTTC CASSAEQGNLYNEQFF
TRBD2 NA TRBJ2-2 TRBV19 TGTGCCAGTAGTACGGGCGGGGGGCCCGGGGAGCTGTTTTTT CASSTGGGPGELFF
TRBD2 NA TRBJ2-1 TRBV12-5 TGTGCTAGTGGTTTGGATTCTCGACTAGCGGGGGAGTCAGACAATGAGCAGTTCTTC CASGLDSRLAGESDNEQFF
NA NA TRBJ1-1 TRBV6-2/TRBV6-3 TGTGCCAGCAGCTCGTCAGGGACTGTGAACACTGAAGCTTTCTTT CASSSSGTVNTEAFF
TRBD1 NA TRBJ1-3 TRBV6-2/TRBV6-3 TGTGCCAGCAGCAAAGACAGGGGTCGAGATGGAAACACCATATATTTT CASSKDRGRDGNTIYF
TRBD1 NA TRBJ1-1 TRBV5-1 TGCGCCAGCAGCTCAGGGGGTCAGGGTAGTGACACTGAAGCTTTCTTT CASSSGGQGSDTEAFF
NA NA TRBJ1-1 TRBV19 TGTGCCAGTAGTATACGCGCAGGCCATATGAACACTGAAGCTTTCTTT CASSIRAGHMNTEAFF
NA NA TRBJ1-2 TRBV5-1 TGCGCCAGCAGCATGGGGGCGGGGGGCAGGTATGGCTACACCTTC CASSMGAGGRYGYTF
TRBD1 NA TRBJ2-1 TRBV11-2 TGTGCCAGCAGCGCCGGACAGGGCTACAATGAGCAGTTCTTC CASSAGQGYNEQFF
TRBD1 NA TRBJ1-6 TRBV27 TGTGCCAGCACCCAACAGACAGGGACAAATAATTCACCCCTCCACTTT CASTQQTGTNNSPLHF
NA NA TRBJ1-1 TRBV5-1 TGCGCCAGCAGCTCAGGGGCCTTGAACACTGAAGCTTTCTTT CASSSGALNTEAFF
NA few TRBJ1-4 TRBV3-1/TRBV3-2 TGTGCCAGCAGCCTCCAATGGGGGCCGAATGAAAAACTGTTTTTT CASSLQWGPNEKLFF
TRBD1 NA TRBJ1-2 TRBV7-2 TGTGCCAGCAGCGCCCGGGACAGGGCAGGCTACACCTTC CASSARDRAGYTF
NA NA TRBJ2-3 TRBV11-2 TGTGCCAGCAGCTTAATGTTCGGGGGAAGGGATACGCAGTATTTT CASSLMFGGRDTQYF
TRBD2 once TRBJ2-1 TRBV27 TGTGCCAGCAGTTTAGCGGGGGGGCTGTTCTTC CASSLAGGLFF
NA NA TRBJ2-5 TRBV6-5 TGTGCCAGCAGGACGTCCGGGACACCAAAAGAGACCCAGTACTTC CASRTSGTPKETQYF
TRBD1 NA TRBJ1-2 TRBV14 TGTGCCAGCAGCCCCAGGGGGCCGGGCTATGGCTACACCTTC CASSPRGPGYGYTF
TRBD1 few TRBJ1-1 TRBV27 TGTGCCAGCGGACAGGGAAGGCAAAGGGTAGCTTTCTTT CASGQGRQRVAFF
NA NA TRBJ1-4 TRBV11-2 TGTGCCAGCAGCCCCAGGGTAAATAATGAAAAACTGTTTTTT CASSPRVNNEKLFF
NA NA TRBJ1-2 TRBV5-4 TGTGCCAGCAGCCCCCAGGGTTGGGGCTACACCTTC CASSPQGWGYTF
TRBD1 NA TRBJ1-5 TRBV24-1 TGTGCCACCAGTGGGACAGGGTATCAGCCCCAGCATTTT CATSGTGYQPQHF
NA NA TRBJ2-4 TRBV11-2 TGTGCCAGCAGCTTAGGGCATAACCTAGCCAAAAACATTCAGTACTTC CASSLGHNLAKNIQYF
TRBD2 NA TRBJ2-3 TRBV11-2 TGTGCCAGCAGCTTTCGGGCTAGCGGGGTGACAGATACGCAGTATTTT CASSFRASGVTDTQYF
TRBD2 NA TRBJ2-3 TRBV7-8 TGTGCCAGCATAGCGGGAGAACGGACAGATACGCAGTATTTT CASIAGERTDTQYF
NA NA TRBJ1-2 TRBV7-3 TGTGCCAGCAGCCCGCTCGGAGGGTATGGCTACACCTTC CASSPLGGYGYTF
TRBD2 once TRBJ2-2 TRBV3-1/TRBV3-2 TGTGCCAGCAGCCAAAGGAGACTAGCGGGAGACACCGGGGAGCTGTTTTTT CASSQRRLAGDTGELFF
NA NA TRBJ1-1 TRBV27 TGTGCCAGCAGTTTATGGGGACCACGGAGGGCGAACACTGAAGCTTTCTTT CASSLWGPRRANTEAFF
TRBD1 few TRBJ1-3 TRBV5-3 TGTGCCAGACTTCTACCGGGACAGCTCTCTGGAAACACCATATATTTT CARLLPGQLSGNTIYF
NA NA TRBJ2-5 TRBV18 TGTGCCAGCTCGTCGATGGCCAGGGGATTTCAAGAGACCCAGTACTTC CASSSMARGFQETQYF
TRBD1 NA TRBJ1-1 TRBV19 TGTGCCAGTAGTATCAGGGGGTCCCCGGCTGAAGCTTTCTTT CASSIRGSPAEAFF